This TCR beta chain appears in the sequencing data of a study of monozygotic twins with inflammatory bowel disease. General study points: Inverse Simpson values showed less TCRbeta diversity in IBD patients than in their healthy co-twins.

Using the 5' RACE reads, TCRdb records one entry per CDR3 protein without DNA. Here the sample table reports under 350,000 distinct CDR3 sequences. As to this clonotype: The antigen is unknown.

Sequencing used blood. The TCR sequence derives from a human donor with ulcerative colitis or Crohn's disease, or a healthy co-twin of an affected twin (not recorded which).

This chain's CDR3 is CASSQRKSYEQYF. The chain recombines TRBV3-1 with TRBJ2-7. Germline V gene sequence: CDR1 LGHDT, CDR2 YNNKEL (reference sequence). The CDR3 spans 13 residues.